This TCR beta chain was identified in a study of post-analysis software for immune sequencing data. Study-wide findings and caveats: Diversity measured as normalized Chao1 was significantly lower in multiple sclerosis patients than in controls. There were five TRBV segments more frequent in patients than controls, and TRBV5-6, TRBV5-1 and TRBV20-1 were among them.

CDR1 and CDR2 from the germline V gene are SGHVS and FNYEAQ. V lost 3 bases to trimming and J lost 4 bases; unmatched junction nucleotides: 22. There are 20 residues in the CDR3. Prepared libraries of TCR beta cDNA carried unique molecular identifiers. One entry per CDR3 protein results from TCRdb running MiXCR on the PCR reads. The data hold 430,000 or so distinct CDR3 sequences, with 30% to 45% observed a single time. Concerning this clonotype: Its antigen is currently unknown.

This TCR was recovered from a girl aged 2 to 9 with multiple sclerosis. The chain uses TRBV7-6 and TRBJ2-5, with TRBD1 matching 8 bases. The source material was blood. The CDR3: CASSLRAGGPLKGPLETQYF. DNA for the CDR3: TGTGCCAGCAGCTTGAGGGCAGGGGGCCCGCTAAAAGGCCCCTTAGAGACCCAGTACTTC. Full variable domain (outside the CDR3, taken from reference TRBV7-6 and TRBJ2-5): GAGVSQSPRYKVTKRGQDVALRCDPISGHVSLYWYRQALGQGPEFLTYFNYEAQQDKSGLPNDRFSAERPEGSISTLTIQRTEQRDSAMYRCASSLRAGGPLKGPLETQYFGPGTRLLVL.